Presented here are 11 T cell receptor beta chains from one specimen sequenced in a study of shared clonotypes between healthy human individuals. This table comes from immunoSEQ multiplex PCR, and its TCRdb copy is limited to in-frame clones, with some not included. The sample records a few hundred thousand clones, nearly 97% being singletons. Naivety among CD8 cells was defined by CD45RO negativity and positive CCR7 selection, thereby excluding terminally differentiated effector memory CD45RA+ cells. Sequencing input: naive CD8+ T cells sorted from blood. These receptor sequences come from a woman in her twenties or thirties in good health.

This chain connects TRBV6-4 to TRBJ1-5; D ambiguous. The germline CDR1 and CDR2 sequences are MRHNA and SNTAGT. The CDR3 loop spans 15 amino acids. Trimming took 4 bases from V and 2 from J, leaving 12 bases between them. The CDR3, as DNA: TGTGCCAGCAGTGTCGAGGCGGTGGGCAATCAGCCCCAGCATTTT. Its protein is CASSVEAVGNQPQHF.

The chain couples TRBV27 to TRBJ1-1; D might be TRBD1 (5 bases). The CDR3 spans 14 residues. Germline values: CDR1 MNHEY, CDR2 SMNVEV (reference sequence). Trimming took 4 bases from V and 0 from J, leaving 9 bases between them. CDR3 region: CASSSSGLNTEAFF. The DNA for the CDR3 is TGTGCCAGCAGTTCGTCGGGGCTGAACACTGAAGCTTTCTTT.

This clone appeared a single time. The CDR3 spells CASSDPLDRGSYEQYF. CDR3 in DNA: TGTGCCAGCAGTGACCCCCTTGACAGGGGGTCCTACGAGCAGTACTTC. This rearrangement joins TRBV6-4 to TRBJ2-7; 9 positions match TRBD1. Germline V lookup: CDR1 MRHNA, CDR2 SNTAGT. V lost 2 bases and J lost 1; bases outside the gene matches: 6. This CDR3 has 16 residues.

The chain uses TRBV19 and TRBJ2-5, with TRBD1 matching 9 bases. This CDR3 spans 15 amino acids. Germline assignment: CDR1 LNHDA and CDR2 SQIVND (reference sequence). V lost 5 bases to trimming and J lost 3 bases; unmatched junction nucleotides: 7. Here the CDR3 DNA reads TGTGCCAGTAGTCCTCTCCGGACAGGGGAAGAGACCCAGTACTTC. It yields the protein CASSPLRTGEETQYF.

This rearrangement joins TRBV7-9 to TRBJ2-5, with 7 nucleotides matching TRBD1. The CDR3 runs to 16 residues. Per germline, CDR1 SEHNR and CDR2 FQNEAQ (reference sequence). The ends lost 3 bases at V and 1 base at J; junction bases unmatched: 8. Here the CDR3 DNA reads TGTGCCAGCAGCTTCGTGGGACAGACATTCCAAGAGACCCAGTACTTC. Translated, it gives CASSFVGQTFQETQYF.

V and J are TRBV13 and TRBJ2-7, with D perhaps matching TRBD1 (6 bases). Trimming took off 5 bases at V and 3 bases at J, with 17 bases between the two ends. The CDR3 loop spans 15 amino acids. Per the germline V gene, CDR1 is PRHDT and CDR2 is FYEKMQ (reference sequence). CDR3 sequence: CASSPAGEGVYEQYF. The CDR3, as DNA: TGTGCCAGCAGCCCTGCCGGAGAGGGGGTCTACGAGCAGTACTTC.

With regard to this clone: Additional DNA sequences in this sample encode the identical CDR3. This sequence joins TRBV7-6 and TRBJ2-3; D is perhaps TRBD1 (5 bases). Germline CDR1 reads SGHVS; CDR2 reads FNYEAQ. The CDR3 is 14 residues long. Trimming cost V 0 bases and J 1 base, with 5 bases left between them. The CDR3 nucleotides are TGTGCCAGCAGCTTAGCAGGGGGCACAGATACGCAGTATTTT. Translating gives CASSLAGGTDTQYF.

The chain couples TRBV5-6 to TRBJ2-1, with 9 bases identical to TRBD2. The CDR3 loop spans 13 amino acids. Germline values: CDR1 SGHDT, CDR2 YYEEEE. J was trimmed by 10 bases and V by 4 bases; bases with no gene match: 6. CDR3 in amino acids: CASSLAGLEEQFF. The CDR3 nucleotides are TGTGCCAGCAGCCTAGCGGGACTCGAAGAGCAGTTCTTC.

This clone has just one count. The chain has TRBV4-2 and TRBJ2-7; the D gene could be TRBD1 or TRBD2 (5 bases each). The CDR3 contains 14 residues. Germline assignment: CDR1 LGHNA and CDR2 YNFKEQ. V lost 0 bases to trimming and J lost 6 bases, with 12 bases between them. This CDR3 is CASSQDTGRTEQYF. In DNA, the CDR3 is TGTGCCAGCAGCCAAGATACGGGACGAACCGAGCAGTACTTC.

The genes are TRBV5-8 and TRBJ1-5, with D unresolved. The germline V gene has CDR1 SGHTS and CDR2 YDEGEE. The CDR3 runs to 13 residues. Trimming pared 0 bases from V and 5 bases from J, leaving 6 bases between. CDR3 amino acids: CASSLDSYQPQHF. Written as DNA, the CDR3 is TGTGCCAGCAGCTTGGACAGTTATCAGCCCCAGCATTTT.

The J gene is TRBJ1-3, the V gene TRBV5-4, with D tentatively TRBD1 (5 bases). Germline V gene sequence: CDR1 SGHNT, CDR2 YYREEE (reference sequence). CDR3 length equals 15 residues. The germline V and J ends were trimmed by 3 bases and 0 bases, with 10 bases remaining between them. DNA of the CDR3: TGTGCCAGCAGCTGGGGACGCTCCTCTGGAAACACCATATATTTT. This encodes CASSWGRSSGNTIYF.